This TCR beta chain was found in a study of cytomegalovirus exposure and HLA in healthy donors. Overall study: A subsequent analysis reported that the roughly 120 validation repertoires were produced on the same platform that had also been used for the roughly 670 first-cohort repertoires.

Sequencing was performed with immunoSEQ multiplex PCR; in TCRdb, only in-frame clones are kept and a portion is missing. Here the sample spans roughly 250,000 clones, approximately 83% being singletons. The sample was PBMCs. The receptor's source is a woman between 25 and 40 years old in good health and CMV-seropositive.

The DNA of the CDR3 is TGTGCCAGCAGCTTAGGAGGCGGGAACACCTACGAGCAGTACTTC. Its translation: CASSLGGGNTYEQYF. V usage is TRBV11-2 and J usage is TRBJ2-7; D may be TRBD2 (6 bases). Trimming cost V 1 base and J 2 bases, with 12 bases left between them. The CDR3 runs 15 residues. Germline V gene sequence: CDR1 SGHAT, CDR2 FQNNGV.